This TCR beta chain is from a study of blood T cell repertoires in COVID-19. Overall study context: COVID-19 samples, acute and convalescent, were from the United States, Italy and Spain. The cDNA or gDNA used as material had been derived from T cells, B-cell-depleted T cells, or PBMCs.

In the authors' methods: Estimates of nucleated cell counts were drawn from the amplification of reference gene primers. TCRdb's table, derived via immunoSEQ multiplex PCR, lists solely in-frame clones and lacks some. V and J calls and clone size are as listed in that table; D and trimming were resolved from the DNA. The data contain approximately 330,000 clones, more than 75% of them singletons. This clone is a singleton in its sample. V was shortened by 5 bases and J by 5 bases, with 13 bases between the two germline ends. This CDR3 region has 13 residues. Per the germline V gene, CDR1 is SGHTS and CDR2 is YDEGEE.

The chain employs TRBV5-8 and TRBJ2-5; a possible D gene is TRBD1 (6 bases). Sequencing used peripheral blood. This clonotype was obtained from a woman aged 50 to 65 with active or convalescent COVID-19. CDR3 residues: CASRGALGETQYF. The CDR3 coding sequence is TGTGCCAGCAGGGGGGCCCTTGGGGAGACCCAGTACTTC.